Listed here are 10 T cell receptor beta chains from one sample, sequenced in a study of CD8 T cells in Susac syndrome. When the RNA was reverse transcribed, random hexamers were used with an input of roughly 0.5 to 1 ug. From the immunoSEQ multiplex PCR reads, TCRdb called clonotypes with MiXCR, one entry per CDR3 protein. The sample has 150,000 or so distinct CDR3 sequences; approximately 90% are singletons. Sequences were obtained from CD4+ T cells from PBMCs. The receptors stem from a human donor in good health.

The rearrangement joins TRBV4-1 to TRBJ1-4; no reliable D call. Trimming shortened V by 2 bases and J by 5 bases, and 9 bases separated the two germline ends. The CDR3 is made up of 14 amino acids. Germline V CDR1 and CDR2: MGHRA, YSYEKL. CDR3 DNA: TGCGCCAGCAGCCAAAGGGCAGCGAATGAAAAACTGTTTTTT. It yields the protein CASSQRAANEKLFF.

This rearrangement joins TRBV20-1 to TRBJ2-4, with D unresolved. Per germline, CDR1 DFQATT and CDR2 SNEGSKA (reference sequence). The V and J ends lost 6 bases and 7 bases respectively, with 19 bases between them. This CDR3 has 14 residues. The CDR3 protein is CSATRRGRSNIQYF. CDR3 bases: TGCAGTGCGACTCGGCGAGGTCGGAGCAACATTCAGTACTTC.

The chain links TRBV5-1 to TRBJ1-4, with D hard to call. V lost 1 base and J 0 bases, leaving 4 bases between the germline ends. CDR1 and CDR2 from the germline V gene are SGHRS and YFSETQ. CDR3 length: 14 residues. The CDR3 spells CASSLLSTNEKLFF. DNA for the CDR3: TGCGCCAGCAGCTTGTTGTCAACTAATGAAAAACTGTTTTTT.

This clonotype was found once. This sequence joins TRBV4-1 and TRBJ2-2, with a weak D call TRBD2 (6 bases). The germline gives CDR1 MGHRA, CDR2 YSYEKL. The CDR3 runs 15 residues. Trimming left V 8 bases short and J 1 base short, with 14 bases between. CDR3 bases: TGCGCCAGCCGACGGATGGGGGGGAACACCGGGGAGCTGTTTTTT. Translating it yields CASRRMGGNTGELFF.

The chain has TRBV4-3 and TRBJ2-3, with TRBD2 identical over 9 bases. The CDR3 totals 15 residues. Germline V gene lookup returns CDR1 LGHNA and CDR2 YSLEER. J was trimmed by 5 bases and V by 0 bases; bases with no gene match: 3. CDR3 in amino acids: CASSQDPAGGDTQYF. CDR3 bases: TGCGCCAGCAGCCAAGATCCAGCGGGGGGAGATACGCAGTATTTT.

The rearrangement links TRBV3-1 to TRBJ2-7; no reliable D call. The CDR3 contains 14 residues. V shed 2 bases and J shed 2 bases, with 10 bases lying between them. The germline gives CDR1 LGHDT, CDR2 YNNKEL (reference sequence). The CDR3 bases are TGTGCCAGCAGCCAAATGGCCCATCCCTACGAGCAGTACTTC. Translation gives CASSQMAHPYEQYF.

The rearrangement uses TRBV27 and TRBJ2-1, with D uncertain. This CDR3 contains 15 residues. Germline CDR1 MNHEY, CDR2 SMNVEV (reference sequence). Trimming took off 3 bases at V and 2 bases at J, with 11 bases between the two ends. The CDR3 loop reads CASSFAGSPYNEQFF. The CDR3 nucleotides are TGTGCCAGCAGTTTTGCCGGGTCCCCCTACAATGAGCAGTTCTTC.

The chain has TRBV20-1 and TRBJ2-1; D not resolved. Germline assignment: CDR1 DFQATT and CDR2 SNEGSKA (reference sequence). The CDR3 is made up of 12 amino acids. V lost 2 bases and J lost 5, with 7 bases in between. The CDR3: CSARQNHNEQFF. CDR3 sequence (DNA): TGCAGTGCTAGACAGAACCACAATGAGCAGTTCTTC.

The chain carries TRBV19 and TRBJ2-1, with D possibly TRBD2 on 6 matching bases. This CDR3 comprises 14 residues. Germline lookup yields CDR1 LNHDA and CDR2 SQIVND (reference sequence). V shed 8 bases and J shed 6 bases, with 17 bases lying between them. CDR3 protein: CASFDRGRRNEQFF. The DNA of the CDR3 is TGTGCCAGTTTTGATAGAGGGAGGCGCAATGAGCAGTTCTTC.

This chain joins TRBV5-4 and TRBJ2-7; possible D gene TRBD1, 5 bases. Trimming took 1 base from V and 2 from J, leaving 10 bases between them. The CDR3 totals 14 residues. The V gene's germline CDR1 is SGHNT and CDR2 YYREEE (reference sequence). The CDR3 sequence is CASSLQDNPYEQYF. The DNA of the CDR3 is TGTGCCAGCAGCTTGCAGGACAACCCCTACGAGCAGTACTTC.